This T cell receptor (beta chain) was observed in a study of T cell changes during pregnancy in multiple sclerosis. This clone was detected only once. Sequencing was performed with immunoSEQ multiplex PCR; in TCRdb, only in-frame clones are kept and a portion is missing. The data show about 68,000 clones, 90% seen once. The specimen comprised peripheral blood, sampled in the third trimester of pregnancy. The clonotype comes from a female donor with multiple sclerosis, enrolled in a pregnancy study.

CDR3 nucleotide sequence: TGTGCCAGCAGAATGCGGGGGGGAGATACGCAGTATTTT. This gives the protein CASRMRGGDTQYF. This chain uses TRBV27 with TRBJ2-3, with 9 bases lining up with TRBD2. This CDR3 region has 13 residues. Germline loops: CDR1 MNHEY, CDR2 SMNVEV (reference sequence). After removal of 6 bases from V and 5 bases from J, the junction contained 3 bases not matched to a gene.